This entry is about one TCR beta chain. Its antigen is still unknown. These data originate in a study of shared clonotypes between healthy human individuals. As for the study in general: Two women and a few men aged 18 to 49 served as donors.

This CDR3 contains 12 residues. Germline-derived CDR1 and CDR2 are ENHRY and SYGVKD. The V end lost 8 bases, the J end lost 6 bases, and 13 bases lay between the germline ends. Study conclusions and caveats: Generally, naive subsets came out with larger estimated richness than memory subsets.

Sequencing used immunoSEQ multiplex PCR; TCRdb keeps in-frame clones, though not all of them. The sample consists of about 2.1 million clones, around 95% of them appearing once. Naive CD8 isolation took CD45RO-negative cells positively selected for CCR7 and excluded terminally differentiated effector memory CD45RA+ cells. Only Caucasian adults living in Nashville, Tennessee made up the donor group. The genes are TRBV10-3 and TRBJ1-2; the D gene is possibly TRBD1 (6 bases). This sequence originates from a man aged 18 to 29 in good health. Some clones in this sample may be carry-over from other donors' samples. Material: naive CD8+ T cells from PBMCs. The CDR3 DNA reads TGTGCCATCTGGACGGACAGCCATGGCTACACCTTC. As protein: CAIWTDSHGYTF.